Below, 22 T cell receptor beta chains from the same sample are listed, as sequenced in a study of T-cell reconstitution after alpha-beta-depleted transplantation in children. Library preparation (for TCRbeta) was performed with unique molecular identifiers. TCRdb independently ran MiXCR on the PCR reads; one entry per CDR3 protein. The table shows 250,000 to 350,000 distinct CDR3 sequences, with almost 10% occurring only once. Material: PBMCs from the stem cell graft donor, obtained from the stem cell graft. The receptor source for this set is a human donor who donated a stem cell graft to a child with SCID.

This clonotype was observed a handful of times. This sequence joins TRBV29-1 and TRBJ1-2; D not resolved. Germline lookup yields CDR1 SQVTM and CDR2 ANQGSEA. Deletions cut 4 bases from V and 0 bases from J, with 9 bases between. The CDR3 covers 13 residues. The CDR3 nucleotides are TGCAGCGTTGTTCCTCAAGCTAACTATGGCTACACCTTC. This encodes CSVVPQANYGYTF.

This clonotype was seen more than once but under ten times. This chain's CDR3 is CSARESGISNQPQHF. CDR3 coding DNA: TGCAGTGCTAGAGAATCAGGAATTAGCAATCAGCCCCAGCATTTT. The V call is TRBV20-1, the J call TRBJ1-5; D remains unclear. The CDR3 runs 15 residues. V lost 0 bases to trimming and J lost 0 bases, with 9 bases between them. Germline-derived CDR1 and CDR2 are DFQATT and SNEGSKA (reference sequence).

DNA of the CDR3: TGTGCCAGCAGCGCCTGGGCGGTGAACACTGAAGCTTTCTTT. Its protein product is CASSAWAVNTEAFF. The chain recombines TRBV5-6 with TRBJ1-1; D gene ambiguous. The CDR3 sequence is 14 residues long. The V end was cut by 4 bases, the J end by 0 bases, with 10 bases between. In germline, CDR1 is SGHDT, CDR2 YYEEEE. Complete variable domain (other parts from reference TRBV5-6 and TRBJ1-1): DAGVTQSPTHLIKTRGQQVTLRCSPKSGHDTVSWYQQALGQGPQFIFQYYEEEERQRGNFPDRFSGHQFPNYSSELNVNALLLGDSALYLCASSAWAVNTEAFFGQGTRLTVV.

The sample holds a few counts of this clonotype. The chain has TRBV7-3 and TRBJ1-2; possibly TRBD1 for D (6 bases). Trimming took 6 bases from V and 1 from J, leaving 21 bases between them. The CDR3 totals 17 residues. The germline gives CDR1 SGHTA, CDR2 FQGTGA. CDR3 loop: CASSLGGASGRNYGYTF. The CDR3 DNA reads as TGTGCCAGCAGTCTAGGGGGTGCGTCGGGACGTAACTATGGCTACACCTTC.

This clonotype has just a few counts. The chain is built from TRBV27 and TRBJ2-3; the D is unclear. Trimming stripped 5 bases from V and 1 base from J, with 16 bases between. The germline gives CDR1 MNHEY, CDR2 SMNVEV (reference sequence). The CDR3 has 16 amino acids. CDR3 sequence: CASSRLGPQGTDTQYF. The CDR3 region has the DNA TGTGCCAGCAGTAGATTAGGGCCGCAGGGCACAGATACGCAGTATTTT.

V usage is TRBV11-2 and J usage is TRBJ2-3; TRBD2 aligns across 8 bases. With 1 base clipped from V and 4 bases from J, the junction kept 4 bases outside the gene matches. CDR1 is SGHAT and CDR2 is FQNNGV in the germline V gene. CDR3 size: 15 residues. CDR3 loop: CASSLVAGGADTQYF. The CDR3 region has the DNA TGTGCCAGCAGCTTAGTGGCGGGGGGCGCAGATACGCAGTATTTT.

Ten or more counts support this clonotype. The chain uses TRBV6-5 and TRBJ1-1, with no clear D. V was cut by 6 bases and J by 4 bases, with 21 bases left in between. The CDR3 has 16 amino acids. From germline, CDR1 is MNHEY and CDR2 SVGAGI. The CDR3 coding sequence is TGTGCCAGCAGCCGCCACGTCAGCGCGGCAAGCACTGAAGCTTTCTTT. Residues: CASSRHVSAASTEAFF.

The chain combines TRBV4-1 with TRBJ2-2; 10 nucleotides agree with TRBD2. The trim removed 2 bases at V and 6 bases at J, leaving 12 bases unmatched. This CDR3 spans 18 amino acids. Per germline, CDR1 MGHRA and CDR2 YSYEKL. The CDR3 region has the DNA TGCGCCAGCAGCCAAACCTCTAGCGGGGGCGGCTGGGCCGGGGAGCTGTTTTTT. Its translation is CASSQTSSGGGWAGELFF.

This clonotype has a handful of counts. Here the CDR3 reads CATSSDRVGSPLHF. CDR3 nucleotide sequence: TGTGCCACCAGCAGTGACAGGGTTGGATCACCCCTCCACTTT. This chain joins TRBV15 and TRBJ1-6; 7 bases fit TRBD1. This CDR3 comprises 14 residues. V lost 3 bases and J lost 10; bases outside the gene matches: 6. Germline V gene sequence: CDR1 LNHNV, CDR2 YYDKDF (reference sequence).

This clonotype was picked up a small number of times. The V call is TRBV4-2, the J call TRBJ2-3; 16 bases align to TRBD2. The germline gives CDR1 LGHNA, CDR2 YNFKEQ. CDR3 length equals 21 residues. The trim removed 0 bases at V and 5 bases at J, leaving 14 bases unmatched. CDR3 amino acids: CASSQEWLGTSGGARQDTQYF. The CDR3 region has the DNA TGTGCCAGCAGCCAAGAATGGTTGGGGACTAGCGGGGGGGCACGACAAGATACGCAGTATTTT.

This rearrangement joins TRBV5-5 to TRBJ1-3; D may be TRBD1 (6 bases). Germline V gene data show CDR1 as SGHKS and CDR2 as YYEKEE (reference sequence). There are 14 residues in the CDR3. Deletions cut 2 bases from V and 4 bases from J, with 10 bases between. CDR3 protein: CASSLAGVGNTIYF. Written as DNA, the CDR3 is TGTGCCAGCAGCTTAGCAGGGGTCGGAAACACCATATATTTT.

This sequence joins TRBV29-1 and TRBJ2-5; D unclear. CDR3 length equals 10 residues. The germline V gene has CDR1 SQVTM and CDR2 ANQGSEA. V lost 3 bases, J lost 5 bases, and 4 bases lay in between. The CDR3 DNA sequence: TGCAGCGTTGAGGCGGAGACCCAGTACTTC. This codes for CSVEAETQYF. The full variable domain, its missing parts supplied by reference TRBV29-1 and TRBJ2-5, is SAVISQKPSRDICQRGTSLTIQCQVDSQVTMMFWYRQQPGQSLTLIATANQGSEATYESGFVIDKFPISRPNLTFSTLTVSNMSPEDSSIYLCSVEAETQYFGPGTRLLVL.

This chain links TRBV6-1 with TRBJ1-5, with D perhaps matching TRBD1 (5 bases). Germline V CDR1 and CDR2: MNHNS, SASEGT. CDR3 length: 16 residues. Trimming took off 0 bases at V and 0 bases at J, with 9 bases between the two ends. This chain's CDR3 is CASSEAGDLSNQPQHF. CDR3 DNA sequence: TGTGCCAGCAGTGAAGCGGGGGATCTTAGCAATCAGCCCCAGCATTTT.

The V and J genes are TRBV6-5 and TRBJ2-7; D gene uncertain. V dropped 4 bases and J dropped 6 bases, with 7 bases sitting between them. Looked up from germline, CDR1 is MNHEY and CDR2 is SVGAGI. The CDR3 loop spans 11 amino acids. In nucleotides, the CDR3 is TGTGCCAGCAGTTTCGGGTTCGAGCAGTACTTC. It translates to CASSFGFEQYF.

There are many counts of this clonotype. V is TRBV7-9 and J is TRBJ2-7; possible D gene TRBD1, 6 bases. The germline V and J ends were trimmed by 10 bases and 0 bases, with 13 bases remaining between them. The CDR3 is 13 amino acids. Looked up from germline, CDR1 is SEHNR and CDR2 is FQNEAQ (reference sequence). The chain's CDR3 is CAIRRTASYEQYF. In nucleotides, the CDR3 is TGTGCCATCCGAAGGACAGCCTCCTACGAGCAGTACTTC.

J is TRBJ2-1 and V is TRBV7-2, with 10 bases aligning to TRBD2. Germline V lookup: CDR1 SGHTA, CDR2 FQGNSA. Unmatched junction bases numbered 6, after V lost 5 bases and J lost 2 bases. The CDR3 totals 16 residues. The CDR3 DNA reads TGTGCCAGCAGCGCCTCTAGCGGGGGCCCCTACAATGAGCAGTTCTTC. Residues: CASSASSGGPYNEQFF.

This clonotype was observed at least ten times. CDR3 protein: CATNDRAPYNEQFF. For the CDR3, the DNA is TGTGCCACCAACGACAGGGCCCCCTACAATGAGCAGTTCTTC. The chain recombines TRBV2 with TRBJ2-1; 7 bases map to TRBD1. The CDR3 spans 14 residues. Looked up from germline, CDR1 is SNHLY and CDR2 is FYNNEI. Trimming cost V 10 bases and J 2 bases; bases outside gene matches: 8.

This clonotype appeared many times. The chain combines TRBV10-3 with TRBJ1-5; D might be TRBD1 (6 bases). V shed 3 bases and J shed 3 bases, with 12 bases lying between them. Germline-derived CDR1 and CDR2 are ENHRY and SYGVKD. This CDR3 has 15 amino acids. CDR3 sequence (DNA): TGTGCCATCAGTGAAGGGGGGGCTGACAATCAGCCCCAGCATTTT. Translated: CAISEGGADNQPQHF.

This clonotype has ten or more counts. The rearrangement uses TRBV6-1 and TRBJ2-7; D possibly corresponds to TRBD1 (5 bases). Trimming left V 6 bases short and J 3 bases short, with 15 bases between. The CDR3 runs to 14 residues. In germline, CDR1 is MNHNS, CDR2 SASEGT. The CDR3 DNA reads TGTGCCAGCAGGGCCAGGACATCATTCTACGAGCAGTACTTC. Translated, it gives CASRARTSFYEQYF.

This clonotype appeared a few times. The chain joins TRBV4-1 to TRBJ2-5; possible D gene TRBD1, 5 bases. V lost 1 base to trimming and J lost 1 base, with 13 bases between them. The germline V gene has CDR1 MGHRA and CDR2 YSYEKL. The CDR3 extends over 16 amino acids. The CDR3 DNA follows: TGCGCCAGCAGCCAAGCTTTACAGGACCCCCAAGAGACCCAGTACTTC. Its translation is CASSQALQDPQETQYF.

This clonotype was picked up many times. The V and J genes are TRBV7-9 and TRBJ1-4, with D perhaps TRBD1 (6 bases). Germline CDR1 reads SEHNR; CDR2 reads FQNEAQ (reference sequence). The V end was cut by 7 bases, the J end by 2 bases, with 14 bases between. The CDR3 totals 15 residues. CDR3 DNA sequence: TGTGCCAGCACTTCGTCGGGACATACTAATGAAAAACTGTTTTTT. Translation: CASTSSGHTNEKLFF.

Many counts were recorded for this clonotype. The chain employs TRBV20-1 and TRBJ2-2, with 11 bases fitting TRBD2. Trimming took 3 bases from V and 5 from J; bases not matched to a gene: 5. The germline V gene has CDR1 DFQATT and CDR2 SNEGSKA (reference sequence). The CDR3 length is 15 residues. For the CDR3, the DNA is TGCAGTGCTAGTAAGACTAGCGGGGTAACCGGGGAGCTGTTTTTT. It encodes CSASKTSGVTGELFF.